Each of the 21 T cell receptor beta chains below was sequenced from the same sample in a study of blood T cell repertoires in COVID-19. Here immunoSEQ multiplex PCR was the method, and the copy in TCRdb shows in-frame clones only, minus some. The repertoire holds more than 95,000 clones, with about 70% as singletons. What was sequenced was peripheral blood. The receptors were sampled from an elderly man with COVID-19, enrolled during active disease.

This clone has just a few counts. The gene calls are TRBV27 and TRBJ2-2; a weak D match, TRBD2 (6 bases). The CDR3 length is 14 residues. Trimming took off 8 bases at V and 3 bases at J, with 13 bases between the two ends. Per germline, CDR1 MNHEY and CDR2 SMNVEV (reference sequence). CDR3 in DNA: TGTGCCAGCCGGGACTCTTGGGACACCGGGGAGCTGTTTTTT. It encodes CASRDSWDTGELFF.

This chain uses TRBV28 with TRBJ1-2, with D maybe TRBD1 (6 bases). The CDR3 has 14 amino acids. Deletions cut 6 bases from V and 2 bases from J, with 13 bases between. Germline V gives CDR1 MDHEN, CDR2 SYDVKM. The CDR3: CASSLAGANYGYTF. The DNA of the CDR3 is TGTGCCAGCAGCCTTGCAGGGGCCAACTATGGCTACACCTTC.

The rearrangement uses TRBV28 and TRBJ2-1; TRBD2 matches at 14 bases. V gave up 6 bases and J gave up 7 bases; unmatched junction bases: 8. The CDR3 loop spans 16 amino acids. The V gene's germline CDR1 is MDHEN and CDR2 SYDVKM. CDR3 protein: CASSLPGTSGRNEQFF. The CDR3 DNA is TGTGCCAGCAGCCTACCTGGGACTAGCGGGAGAAATGAGCAGTTCTTC.

This sequence joins TRBV5-4 and TRBJ1-2, with TRBD1 identical over 8 bases. The V gene's germline CDR1 is SGHNT and CDR2 YYREEE (reference sequence). The CDR3 has 14 amino acids. With 2 bases clipped from V and 4 bases from J, the junction kept 4 bases outside the gene matches. CDR3 region: CASSLQGGSYGYTF. DNA for the CDR3: TGTGCCAGCAGCTTACAGGGGGGAAGCTATGGCTACACCTTC.

The sample holds a few counts of this clone. DNA for the CDR3: TGTGCCAGCAGCCTCACTTTCGGGGGCACTGAAGCTTTCTTT. It codes for CASSLTFGGTEAFF. The J gene is TRBJ1-1, the V gene TRBV27; a weak D match, TRBD1 (5 bases). Germline CDR1 and CDR2: MNHEY and SMNVEV (reference sequence). V was trimmed by 6 bases and J by 4 bases, leaving 15 bases between them. The CDR3 extends over 14 amino acids.

The chain carries TRBV9 and TRBJ2-1; the D gene is possibly TRBD1 (5 bases). The germline V gene encodes CDR1 SGDLS and CDR2 YYNGEE. The CDR3 length is 16 residues. Deletions cut 5 bases from V and 7 bases from J, with 22 bases between. CDR3 nucleotides: TGTGCCAGCAGGTCCAGGATTGGGGCATCCTGGAATGAGCAGTTCTTC. Its protein product is CASRSRIGASWNEQFF.

V is TRBV7-9 and J is TRBJ2-3; D is possibly TRBD1 (6 bases). The CDR3 runs to 14 residues. V lost 5 bases to trimming and J lost 6 bases, with 15 bases between them. The germline V gene encodes CDR1 SEHNR and CDR2 FQNEAQ (reference sequence). CDR3 sequence: CASSPPGQFDTQYF. The CDR3, as DNA: TGTGCCAGCAGCCCTCCAGGACAGTTCGATACGCAGTATTTT.

The chain combines TRBV24-1 with TRBJ2-1; D is perhaps TRBD2 (6 bases). V lost 3 bases and J lost 2, with 13 bases in between. Germline CDR1 and CDR2: KGHDR and SFDVKD. CDR3 length equals 16 residues. The CDR3 DNA sequence: TGTGCCACCAGTGATACGAGCGGGTCTACCTACAATGAGCAGTTCTTC. Amino acids: CATSDTSGSTYNEQFF.

The chain carries TRBV19 and TRBJ2-1; D not resolved. With 6 bases removed from V and 0 bases from J, the gap between germline ends came to 9 bases. In germline, CDR1 is LNHDA, CDR2 SQIVND (reference sequence). This CDR3 is built from 14 residues. This chain's CDR3 is CASRGPGSYNEQFF. CDR3 nucleotides: TGTGCCAGTAGGGGCCCCGGCTCCTACAATGAGCAGTTCTTC.

The rearrangement uses TRBV6-6 and TRBJ2-7, with D maybe TRBD1 (6 bases). V lost 0 bases and J 2 bases, leaving 14 bases between the germline ends. The germline CDR1 and CDR2 sequences are MNHNY and SVGAGI (reference sequence). The CDR3 runs 16 residues. The CDR3 region has the DNA TGTGCCAGCAGTTACTCTAGGACAGCCTTTCCCTACGAGCAGTACTTC. Translating gives CASSYSRTAFPYEQYF.

The V call is TRBV7-8, the J call TRBJ2-7, with a tentative D call TRBD2 (5 bases). CDR1 SGHVS and CDR2 FQNEAQ come from the germline V gene. The V gene lost 6 bases and the J gene lost 0 bases, with 12 bases spanning the gap. CDR3 size: 14 residues. The CDR3 here is CASSHSGSSYEQYF. Here the CDR3 DNA reads TGTGCCAGCAGTCACTCTGGGAGCTCCTACGAGCAGTACTTC.

This clone was picked up one time. V and J are TRBV7-6 and TRBJ2-2, with 10 bases lining up with TRBD1. CDR3 length: 16 amino acids. Germline V CDR1 and CDR2: SGHVS, FNYEAQ. The V and J ends lost 4 bases and 0 bases, in that order; junction bases with no gene match: 2. The CDR3 DNA is TGTGCCAGCAGCTGGGGACAGGGGTCGAACACCGGGGAGCTGTTTTTT. This encodes CASSWGQGSNTGELFF.

The chain recombines TRBV28 with TRBJ1-5, with TRBD1 matching 7 bases. The V gene's germline CDR1 is MDHEN and CDR2 SYDVKM. The CDR3 contains 16 residues. V shed 4 bases and J 1 base; nucleotides not matched to a gene: 7. CDR3 coding DNA: TGTGCCAGCAGTTCGATGGGGACAGCAAGCAATCAGCCCCAGCATTTT. Translation: CASSSMGTASNQPQHF. The complete variable domain, with remaining parts taken from reference TRBV28 and TRBJ1-5, reads DVKVTQSSRYLVKRTGEKVFLECVQDMDHENMFWYRQDPGLGLRLIYFSYDVKMKEKGDIPEGYSVSREKKERFSLILESASTNQTSMYLCASSSMGTASNQPQHFGDGTRLSIL.

The chain recombines TRBV19 with TRBJ2-2, with 9 bases aligning to TRBD2. This CDR3 spans 17 amino acids. V shed 0 bases and J 3 bases; nucleotides not matched to a gene: 5. Germline V gives CDR1 LNHDA, CDR2 SQIVND (reference sequence). In DNA form, the CDR3 reads TGTGCCAGTAGTATAGATCATAGCGGGAGTTACACCGGGGAGCTGTTTTTT. Translated, it gives CASSIDHSGSYTGELFF.

The V gene is TRBV7-9, the J gene TRBJ2-1; D perhaps matches TRBD1 (6 bases). The germline V gene encodes CDR1 SEHNR and CDR2 FQNEAQ (reference sequence). The V end was cut by 2 bases, the J end by 9 bases, with 20 bases between. This CDR3 is built from 16 residues. This chain's CDR3 is CASSLKWSGAQVEQFF. CDR3 in DNA: TGTGCCAGCAGCTTAAAGTGGTCAGGGGCGCAAGTTGAGCAGTTCTTC.

The V gene is TRBV5-1, the J gene TRBJ1-3; D is unresolved. The V end was cut by 2 bases, the J end by 4 bases, with 16 bases between. This CDR3 contains 16 residues. CDR1 is SGHRS, CDR2 YFSETQ, per germline. The CDR3 sequence: CASSFSPGTTGNTIYF. As DNA, the CDR3 is TGCGCCAGCAGCTTCTCTCCAGGCACAACCGGAAACACCATATATTTT.

V usage is TRBV7-2 and J usage is TRBJ2-1, with 8 bases that match TRBD2. V trimming: 3 bases; J trimming: 8 bases; junction bases outside the gene matches: 12. Germline CDR1 reads SGHTA; CDR2 reads FQGNSA. CDR3 length: 16 residues. CDR3 protein: CASSLHTGGLGDEQFF. The DNA of the CDR3 is TGTGCCAGCAGCTTGCACACGGGAGGGCTAGGGGATGAGCAGTTCTTC.

For the CDR3, the DNA is TGTGCCAGCAGCTTAGAACGGGGGTCACCCCTCCACTTT. Residues: CASSLERGSPLHF. J is TRBJ1-6 and V is TRBV7-2; D is perhaps TRBD1 (5 bases). The CDR3 totals 13 residues. V dropped 1 base and J dropped 10 bases, with 8 bases sitting between them. Looked up from germline, CDR1 is SGHTA and CDR2 is FQGNSA. The entire variable domain, with the rest obtained from reference TRBV7-2 and TRBJ1-6, is as follows: GAGVSQSPSNKVTEKGKDVELRCDPISGHTALYWYRQSLGQGLEFLIYFQGNSAPDKSGLPSDRFSAERTGGSVSTLTIQRTQQEDSAVYLCASSLERGSPLHFGNGTRLTVT.

The chain is built from TRBV7-9 and TRBJ2-7; D is perhaps TRBD2 (5 bases). The CDR3 has 14 residues. The germline gives CDR1 SEHNR, CDR2 FQNEAQ (reference sequence). Between the trimmed V and J ends, which lost 1 base and 0 bases, there was a span of 7 bases. The CDR3 DNA sequence: TGTGCCAGCAGCTTAGATGACTACTCCTACGAGCAGTACTTC. It codes for CASSLDDYSYEQYF. Full variable domain (remainder filled in from reference TRBV7-9 and TRBJ2-7): DTGVSQNPRHKITKRGQNVTFRCDPISEHNRLYWYRQTLGQGPEFLTYFQNEAQLEKSRLLSDRFSAERPKGSFSTLEIQRTEQGDSAMYLCASSLDDYSYEQYFGPGTRLTVT.

The V gene is TRBV3-1 (or the pseudogene TRBV3-2), the J gene TRBJ1-2; no clear D gene. From germline, CDR1 is LGHDT and CDR2 YNNKEL (reference sequence). This CDR3 region has 14 residues. V was clipped by 0 bases and J by 13 bases, with 18 bases between them. CDR3 bases: TGTGCCAGCAGCCAAGATTCCGGGAATGCAGGTTTCACCTTC. As protein: CASSQDSGNAGFTF.

The J gene is TRBJ2-5, the V gene TRBV12-1; the table's TRBD2 call for D was not verified on the DNA. TRBV12-1 is recorded as a pseudogene. This CDR3 comprises 12 residues. The DNA of the CDR3 is TGTGCCAGCAGCTTTAAGCCGGAGACCCAGTACTTC. This translates into CASSFKPETQYF.